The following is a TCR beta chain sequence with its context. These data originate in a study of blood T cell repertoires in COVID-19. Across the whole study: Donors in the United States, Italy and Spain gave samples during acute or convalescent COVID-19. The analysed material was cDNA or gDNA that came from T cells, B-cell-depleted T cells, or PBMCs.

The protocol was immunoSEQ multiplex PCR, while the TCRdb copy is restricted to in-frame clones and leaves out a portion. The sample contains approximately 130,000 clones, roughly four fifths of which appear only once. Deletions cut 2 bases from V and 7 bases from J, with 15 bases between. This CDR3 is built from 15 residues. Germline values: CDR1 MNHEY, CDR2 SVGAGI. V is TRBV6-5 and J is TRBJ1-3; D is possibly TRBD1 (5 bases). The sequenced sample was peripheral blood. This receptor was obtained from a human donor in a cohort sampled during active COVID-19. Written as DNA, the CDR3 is TGTGCCAGCAGTTACCACCCCTCCAGGGCCAACACCATATATTTT. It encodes CASSYHPSRANTIYF.